This is a list of T cell receptor beta chains from one sample in a study of blood T cell repertoires in COVID-19. Using immunoSEQ multiplex PCR, the repertoire was profiled, and TCRdb retains in-frame clones only, with some absent. The profile shows 30,000 to 40,000 clones, around four fifths of them singletons. The sequenced material came from peripheral blood. These receptors all stem from a man aged 45-60 years with active COVID-19. The CDR3 runs from the conserved cysteine through the conserved F or W. Fields, in order: D gene, V gene, J gene, clone size, CDR3 DNA, CDR3 protein. The D gene is left open where the match is weak. Some rows have no size entry. The others give once, few or many, or a class for an expanded clone.

d_gene: .; v_gene: TRBV11-2; j_gene: TRBJ2-7; abundance: .; CDR3nt: TGTGCCAGCAGCTTAGATGGACAGCAACAGTACTTC; CDR3aa: CASSLDGQQQYF
d_gene: .; v_gene: TRBV5-1; j_gene: TRBJ2-6; abundance: .; CDR3nt: TGCGCCAGCAGCTCCTCGGTGAGCGGGGCCAACGTCCTGACTTTC; CDR3aa: CASSSSVSGANVLTF
d_gene: .; v_gene: TRBV7-9; j_gene: TRBJ1-1; abundance: few; CDR3nt: TGTGCCAGCAGAAAAGGAGGCACTGAAGCTTTCTTT; CDR3aa: CASRKGGTEAFF
d_gene: .; v_gene: TRBV6-5; j_gene: TRBJ1-3; abundance: .; CDR3nt: TGTGCCAGCAGCTTGGACAGCCAGGGAAACACCATATATTTT; CDR3aa: CASSLDSQGNTIYF
d_gene: .; v_gene: TRBV18; j_gene: TRBJ2-2; abundance: .; CDR3nt: TGTGCCGCCAGGGGCCGGGCGGACGGGGAGCTGTTTTTT; CDR3aa: CAARGRADGELFF
d_gene: .; v_gene: TRBV6-1; j_gene: TRBJ1-3; abundance: .; CDR3nt: TGTGCCAGCAGTGGATCCCGGAGCTCTGGAAACACCATATATTTT; CDR3aa: CASSGSRSSGNTIYF
d_gene: TRBD1; v_gene: TRBV6-2/TRBV6-3; j_gene: TRBJ1-6; abundance: .; CDR3nt: TGTGCCAGCAGCCTCCGGGACAGGGGGACACCCCTCCACTTT; CDR3aa: CASSLRDRGTPLHF
d_gene: .; v_gene: TRBV15; j_gene: TRBJ2-4; abundance: .; CDR3nt: TGTGCCACCAGCAGAGATTTACAGTCCCGAAACATTCAGTACTTC; CDR3aa: CATSRDLQSRNIQYF
d_gene: TRBD1; v_gene: TRBV7-9; j_gene: TRBJ1-1; abundance: .; CDR3nt: TGTGCCAGCAGCCGACCTGGGACAGGGGGCACTGAAGCTTTCTTT; CDR3aa: CASSRPGTGGTEAFF
d_gene: .; v_gene: TRBV5-4; j_gene: TRBJ2-3; abundance: .; CDR3nt: TGTGCCAGCAGCTTGGGACAGCACACAGATACGCAGTATTTT; CDR3aa: CASSLGQHTDTQYF
d_gene: .; v_gene: TRBV9; j_gene: TRBJ1-6; abundance: .; CDR3nt: TGTGCCAGCAGCGGCAGGGATTCACCCCTCCACTTT; CDR3aa: CASSGRDSPLHF
d_gene: TRBD2; v_gene: TRBV4-1; j_gene: TRBJ2-7; abundance: .; CDR3nt: TGCGCCAGCAGCCAAGATTTCCTAGCGGAGGGAGGGGAGCAGTACTTC; CDR3aa: CASSQDFLAEGGEQYF
d_gene: .; v_gene: TRBV21-1; j_gene: TRBJ1-5; abundance: .; CDR3nt: TGTGCCAGCAAGGGGAGGGGACACAATAGCAATCAGCCCCAGCATTTT; CDR3aa: CASKGRGHNSNQPQHF
d_gene: TRBD1; v_gene: TRBV18; j_gene: TRBJ2-7; abundance: .; CDR3nt: TGTGCCAGCTCAGAGTCCAGGGGGCACGGGCAGTACTTC; CDR3aa: CASSESRGHGQYF
d_gene: TRBD1; v_gene: TRBV7-2; j_gene: TRBJ1-2; abundance: .; CDR3nt: TGTGCCAGCAGCTTATATCAGGGGGCAAAGTATGGCTACACCTTC; CDR3aa: CASSLYQGAKYGYTF
d_gene: .; v_gene: TRBV27; j_gene: TRBJ2-1; abundance: once; CDR3nt: TGTGCCAGCACCTCCCCGGGGACCTACAATGAGCAGTTCTTC; CDR3aa: CASTSPGTYNEQFF
d_gene: .; v_gene: TRBV3-1/TRBV3-2; j_gene: TRBJ2-3; abundance: few; CDR3nt: TGTGCCAGCAGCCGTGGGGGGGGCTGGCCCGATACGCAGTATTTT; CDR3aa: CASSRGGGWPDTQYF
d_gene: .; v_gene: TRBV6-2/TRBV6-3; j_gene: TRBJ1-2; abundance: .; CDR3nt: TGTGCCAGCAGTTACCCGGGGGTTGGATACTATGGCTACACCTTC; CDR3aa: CASSYPGVGYYGYTF
d_gene: .; v_gene: TRBV4-1; j_gene: TRBJ1-6; abundance: .; CDR3nt: TGCGCCAGTGGGTGGGGAGGTTCACCCCTCCACTTT; CDR3aa: CASGWGGSPLHF
d_gene: .; v_gene: TRBV6-2/TRBV6-3; j_gene: TRBJ1-1; abundance: few; CDR3nt: TGTGCCAGCAGTTACTCGGCCGGGGGCACTGAAGCTTTCTTT; CDR3aa: CASSYSAGGTEAFF
d_gene: .; v_gene: TRBV10-3; j_gene: TRBJ2-2; abundance: .; CDR3nt: TGTGCCATCTCCGGACCCGGCCCAGATGTAGCGGCCGGGGAGCTGTTTTTT; CDR3aa: CAISGPGPDVAAGELFF
d_gene: TRBD1; v_gene: TRBV18; j_gene: TRBJ1-3; abundance: .; CDR3nt: TGTGCCAGCTCACCGTCCGGGACAGGGGGGTTCATCGGGCGAAACACCATATATTTT; CDR3aa: CASSPSGTGGFIGRNTIYF
d_gene: .; v_gene: TRBV4-2; j_gene: TRBJ2-3; abundance: once; CDR3nt: TGTGCCAGCAGCCAAGATCAGGCCACAGATACGCAGTATTTT; CDR3aa: CASSQDQATDTQYF
d_gene: .; v_gene: TRBV24-1; j_gene: TRBJ1-2; abundance: .; CDR3nt: TGTGCCACCAGTGACCCCAGGACAAGGGTCCATGGCTACACCTTC; CDR3aa: CATSDPRTRVHGYTF
d_gene: .; v_gene: TRBV7-9; j_gene: TRBJ2-2; abundance: .; CDR3nt: TGTGCCAGCAGTTGGACTCCAAACACCGGGGAGCTGTTTTTT; CDR3aa: CASSWTPNTGELFF
d_gene: TRBD1; v_gene: TRBV5-6; j_gene: TRBJ1-3; abundance: few; CDR3nt: TGTGCCAGCATCGAGACAGGGGTGGGAAACACCATATATTTT; CDR3aa: CASIETGVGNTIYF
d_gene: .; v_gene: TRBV12-3/TRBV12-4; j_gene: TRBJ2-2; abundance: .; CDR3nt: TGTGCCAGCAGTCGGACAGTTACCGGGGAGCTGTTTTTT; CDR3aa: CASSRTVTGELFF
d_gene: .; v_gene: TRBV11-2; j_gene: TRBJ2-7; abundance: .; CDR3nt: TGTGCCAGCAGCTTAGGGACAGACTACGAGCAGTACTTC; CDR3aa: CASSLGTDYEQYF
d_gene: TRBD2; v_gene: TRBV5-1; j_gene: TRBJ2-3; abundance: .; CDR3nt: TGCGCCAGCAGTCCCGGGGCGGGGGGGGCCACAGATACGCAGTATTTT; CDR3aa: CASSPGAGGATDTQYF
d_gene: TRBD2; v_gene: TRBV3-1/TRBV3-2; j_gene: TRBJ2-5; abundance: .; CDR3nt: TGTGCCAGCAGCCAAGATCAGGGACTAGCGGGGGAGACCCAGTACTTC; CDR3aa: CASSQDQGLAGETQYF
d_gene: TRBD1; v_gene: TRBV15; j_gene: TRBJ2-7; abundance: .; CDR3nt: TGTGCCACCAGCAGAGTCGGACAGGGCTTTTACGAGCAGTACTTC; CDR3aa: CATSRVGQGFYEQYF
d_gene: TRBD2; v_gene: TRBV19; j_gene: TRBJ2-1; abundance: .; CDR3nt: TGTGCCAGTAGTGGGACTAGCGGGGGGGGTAATGAGCAGTTCTTC; CDR3aa: CASSGTSGGGNEQFF
d_gene: TRBD2; v_gene: TRBV5-1; j_gene: TRBJ2-1; abundance: .; CDR3nt: TGCGCCAGCAGCTTCCCCCGGCTAGCGGGGGGGTTCTTGGGTGAGCAGTTCTTC; CDR3aa: CASSFPRLAGGFLGEQFF
d_gene: .; v_gene: TRBV6-1; j_gene: TRBJ2-1; abundance: .; CDR3nt: TGTGCCAGCAGTGATTATTACAATGAGCAGTTCTTC; CDR3aa: CASSDYYNEQFF
d_gene: .; v_gene: TRBV29-1; j_gene: TRBJ1-1; abundance: .; CDR3nt: TGCAGCGTTCGATATGGGGGGACCATGAACACTGAAGCTTTCTTT; CDR3aa: CSVRYGGTMNTEAFF
d_gene: TRBD1; v_gene: TRBV5-5; j_gene: TRBJ1-2; abundance: .; CDR3nt: TGTGCCAGCAGCTTGGAAGGAACAGGGGCGGACTATGGCTACACCTTC; CDR3aa: CASSLEGTGADYGYTF
d_gene: .; v_gene: TRBV5-4; j_gene: TRBJ1-2; abundance: .; CDR3nt: TGTGCCAGCAGCTTGACAGGCCCCTATGGCTACACCTTC; CDR3aa: CASSLTGPYGYTF
d_gene: .; v_gene: TRBV4-1; j_gene: TRBJ2-7; abundance: .; CDR3nt: TGCGCCAGCAGCCCTCCCTCAGGGGGGCCCCAATACTTC; CDR3aa: CASSPPSGGPQYF
d_gene: .; v_gene: TRBV5-1; j_gene: TRBJ1-4; abundance: .; CDR3nt: TGCGCCAGCAGCTTGGGCCTGGGAGGGGAGGTTGAAAAACTGTTTTTT; CDR3aa: CASSLGLGGEVEKLFF
d_gene: TRBD2; v_gene: TRBV29-1; j_gene: TRBJ2-2; abundance: once; CDR3nt: TGCAGCGTTCTGGGCCAGGGAGGGAAGAACACCGGGGAGCTGTTTTTT; CDR3aa: CSVLGQGGKNTGELFF
d_gene: .; v_gene: TRBV6-5; j_gene: TRBJ2-5; abundance: .; CDR3nt: TGTGCCAGCAGGGCACAAGCGGGACAACAAGAGACCCAGTACTTC; CDR3aa: CASRAQAGQQETQYF
d_gene: TRBD2; v_gene: TRBV10-3; j_gene: TRBJ2-3; abundance: .; CDR3nt: TGTGCCATCAGTGACCCGACTAGCGGGGGTGGCACAGATACGCAGTATTTT; CDR3aa: CAISDPTSGGGTDTQYF
d_gene: TRBD2; v_gene: TRBV6-5; j_gene: TRBJ2-1; abundance: .; CDR3nt: TGTGCCAGCAGTTACTCGGCGGGGGGGCCCTACAATGAGCAGTTCTTC; CDR3aa: CASSYSAGGPYNEQFF
d_gene: .; v_gene: TRBV9; j_gene: TRBJ2-3; abundance: .; CDR3nt: TGTGCCAGCAGCGTAGATAGCAGAGAAGATACGCAGTATTTT; CDR3aa: CASSVDSREDTQYF